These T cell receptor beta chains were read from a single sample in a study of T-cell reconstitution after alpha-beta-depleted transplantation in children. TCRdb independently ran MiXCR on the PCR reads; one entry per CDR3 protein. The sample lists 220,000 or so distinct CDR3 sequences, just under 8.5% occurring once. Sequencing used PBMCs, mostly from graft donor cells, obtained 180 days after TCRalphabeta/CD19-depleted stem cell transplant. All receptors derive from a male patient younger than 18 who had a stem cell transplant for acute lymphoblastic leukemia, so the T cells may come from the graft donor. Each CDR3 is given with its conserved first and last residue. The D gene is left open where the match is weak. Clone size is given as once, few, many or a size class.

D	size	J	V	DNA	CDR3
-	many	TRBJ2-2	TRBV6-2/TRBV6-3	TGTGCCAGCAGTTACTCCGCCGGGGAGCTGTTTTTT	CASSYSAGELFF
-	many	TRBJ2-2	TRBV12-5	TGTGCTAGTGGTTTGGTGTCAGGGGACCACACCGGGGAGCTGTTTTTT	CASGLVSGDHTGELFF
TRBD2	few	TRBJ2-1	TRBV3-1	TGTGCCAGCAGCCATGGACTAGCGGGGGGGCGTCATGAGCAGTTCTTC	CASSHGLAGGRHEQFF
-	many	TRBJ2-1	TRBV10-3	TGTGCCATCAGTGCGGAACCCAGCTCCTACAATGAGCAGTTCTTC	CAISAEPSSYNEQFF
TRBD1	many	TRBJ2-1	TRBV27	TGTGCCAGCAGTTTAGGACAGGGGTTAGATGAGCAGTTCTTC	CASSLGQGLDEQFF
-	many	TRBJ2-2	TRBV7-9	TGTGCCAGCAGCTCCGTCGCCTCGAACACCGGGGAGCTGTTTTTT	CASSSVASNTGELFF
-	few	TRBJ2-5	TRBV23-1	TGCGCCAGCAGTCAATCGAAGGACAGACAAGAGACCCAGTACTTC	CASSQSKDRQETQYF
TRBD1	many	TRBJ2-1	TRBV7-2	TGTGCCAGCAGCTTAGGAGGGGGCGGGACAGGGGTCAATGAGCAGTTCTTC	CASSLGGGGTGVNEQFF
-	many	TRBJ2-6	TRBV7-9	TGTGCCAGCAGCTTAGCCCTCGGTTCCCCGGGGGCCAACGTCCTGACTTTC	CASSLALGSPGANVLTF
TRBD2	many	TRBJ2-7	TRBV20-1	TGCAGTGCTGGCCCCCCACTAGCGGGGGCCGAGCAGTACTTC	CSAGPPLAGAEQYF
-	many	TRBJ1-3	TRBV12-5	TGTGCTAGTGCCACCGGACAGGGAAACACCATATATTTT	CASATGQGNTIYF
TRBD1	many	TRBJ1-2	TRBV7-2	TGTGCCAGCAGCTTATTGTCGTACAGGGGAGGCTACACCTTC	CASSLLSYRGGYTF
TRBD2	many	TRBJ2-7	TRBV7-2	TGTGCCAGCAGCTTAGGGGTCGGCGGGAGATGGGCCTACGAGCAGTACTTC	CASSLGVGGRWAYEQYF